This T cell receptor (beta chain) was identified in a study of blood T cell repertoires in COVID-19. Study at large: Acute-phase and convalescent COVID-19 samples originated in the United States, Italy and Spain. PBMCs, B-cell-depleted T cells, or T cells were the source of the cDNA or gDNA that made up the material.

As processed by the authors: Quantification of nucleated cells was approximated via reference gene primer amplification. Profiled with immunoSEQ multiplex PCR; TCRdb holds only in-frame clones, not every one. V, J and clone size are those of that table, while D and trimming were read from the DNA. The sample holds fewer than 350,000 clones, 80% to 95% seen once. Germline loops: CDR1 MNHEY, CDR2 SMNVEV (reference sequence). V lost 4 bases, J lost 7 bases, and 13 bases lay in between. The CDR3 runs to 13 residues. This sequence joins TRBV27 and TRBJ2-5, with D perhaps matching TRBD1 (7 bases). The sequenced sample consisted of peripheral blood. The receptor was derived from a woman aged 25-40 years with COVID-19, enrolled during active disease. This CDR3 reads CASSSAGGGTQYF. Here the CDR3 DNA reads TGTGCCAGCAGTTCGGCAGGGGGAGGGACCCAGTACTTC.